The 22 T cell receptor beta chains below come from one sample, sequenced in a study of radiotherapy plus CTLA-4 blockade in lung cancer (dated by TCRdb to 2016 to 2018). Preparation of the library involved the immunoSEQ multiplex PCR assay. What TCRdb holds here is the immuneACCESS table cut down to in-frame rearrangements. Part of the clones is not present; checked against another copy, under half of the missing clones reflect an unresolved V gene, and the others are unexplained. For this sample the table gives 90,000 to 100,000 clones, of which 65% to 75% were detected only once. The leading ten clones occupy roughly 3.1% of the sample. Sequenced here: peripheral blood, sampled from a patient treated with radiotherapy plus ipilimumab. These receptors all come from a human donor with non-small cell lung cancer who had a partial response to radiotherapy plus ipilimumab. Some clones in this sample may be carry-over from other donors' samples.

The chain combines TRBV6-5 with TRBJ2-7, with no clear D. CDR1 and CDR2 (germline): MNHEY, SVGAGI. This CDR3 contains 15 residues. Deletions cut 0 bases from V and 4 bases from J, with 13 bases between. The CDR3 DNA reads TGTGCCAGCAGTTACTCTCTCCCCGGCGGATACGAGCAGTACTTC. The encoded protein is CASSYSLPGGYEQYF.

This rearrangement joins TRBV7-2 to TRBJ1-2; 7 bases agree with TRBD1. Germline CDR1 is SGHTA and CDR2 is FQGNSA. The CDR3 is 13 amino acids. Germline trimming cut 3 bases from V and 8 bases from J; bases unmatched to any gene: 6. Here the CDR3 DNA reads TGTGCCAGCAGCTTGGAGGGGGCGCGGGGCTACACCTTC. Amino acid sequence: CASSLEGARGYTF. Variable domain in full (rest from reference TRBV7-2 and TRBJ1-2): GAGVSQSPSNKVTEKGKDVELRCDPISGHTALYWYRQSLGQGLEFLIYFQGNSAPDKSGLPSDRFSAERTGGSVSTLTIQRTQQEDSAVYLCASSLEGARGYTFGSGTRLTVV.

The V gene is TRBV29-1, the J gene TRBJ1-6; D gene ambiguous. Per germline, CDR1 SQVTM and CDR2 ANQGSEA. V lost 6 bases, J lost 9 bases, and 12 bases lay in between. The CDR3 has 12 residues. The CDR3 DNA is TGCAGCGTCCGGGAGTCGGGTTCACCCCTCCACTTT. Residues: CSVRESGSPLHF. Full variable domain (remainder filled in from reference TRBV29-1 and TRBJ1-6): SAVISQKPSRDICQRGTSLTIQCQVDSQVTMMFWYRQQPGQSLTLIATANQGSEATYESGFVIDKFPISRPNLTFSTLTVSNMSPEDSSIYLCSVRESGSPLHFGNGTRLTVT.

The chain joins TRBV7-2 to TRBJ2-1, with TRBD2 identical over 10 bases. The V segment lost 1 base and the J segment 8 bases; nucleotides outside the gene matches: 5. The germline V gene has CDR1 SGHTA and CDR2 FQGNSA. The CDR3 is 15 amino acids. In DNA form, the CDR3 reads TGTGCCAGCAGCTTAGTGAGCGGGGGGGCCGATGAGCAGTTCTTC. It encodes CASSLVSGGADEQFF.

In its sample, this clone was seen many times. The CDR3 nucleotides read TGTGCCAGCAGTCGGGACAGGGGTAGCAATCAGCCCCAGCATTTT. Encoded protein: CASSRDRGSNQPQHF. J is TRBJ1-5 and V is TRBV28; TRBD1 aligns across 10 bases. This CDR3 spans 15 amino acids. J lost 0 bases, V lost 5 bases, and 1 base had no gene match. CDR1 and CDR2 (germline): MDHEN, SYDVKM. The whole variable domain, filled in from reference TRBV28 and TRBJ1-5, reads DVKVTQSSRYLVKRTGEKVFLECVQDMDHENMFWYRQDPGLGLRLIYFSYDVKMKEKGDIPEGYSVSREKKERFSLILESASTNQTSMYLCASSRDRGSNQPQHFGDGTRLSIL.

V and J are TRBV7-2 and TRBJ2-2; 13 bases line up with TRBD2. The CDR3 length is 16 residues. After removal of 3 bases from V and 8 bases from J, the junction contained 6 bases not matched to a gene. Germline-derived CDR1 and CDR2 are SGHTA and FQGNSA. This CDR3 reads CASSFTSGRAVGELFF. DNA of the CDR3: TGTGCCAGCAGCTTTACTAGCGGGAGGGCCGTGGGGGAGCTGTTTTTT.

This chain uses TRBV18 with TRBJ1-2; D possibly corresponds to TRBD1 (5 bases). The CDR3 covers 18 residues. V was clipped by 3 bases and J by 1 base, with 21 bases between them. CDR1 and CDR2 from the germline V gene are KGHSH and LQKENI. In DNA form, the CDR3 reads TGTGCCAGCTCACCTACCATGGTTAGGCAGGGACTTAACTATGGCTACACCTTC. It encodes CASSPTMVRQGLNYGYTF.

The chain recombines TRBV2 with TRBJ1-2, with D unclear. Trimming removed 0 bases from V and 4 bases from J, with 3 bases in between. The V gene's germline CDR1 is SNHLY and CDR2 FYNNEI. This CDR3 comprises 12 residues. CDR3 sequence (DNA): TGTGCCAGCAGTGAAGCCCGCTATGGCTACACCTTC. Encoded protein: CASSEARYGYTF.

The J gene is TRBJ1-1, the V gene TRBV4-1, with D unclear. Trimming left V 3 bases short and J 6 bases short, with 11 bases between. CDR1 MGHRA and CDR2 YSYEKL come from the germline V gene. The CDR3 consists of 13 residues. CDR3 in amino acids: CASSQADKPEAFF. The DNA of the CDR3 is TGCGCCAGCAGCCAGGCAGACAAACCTGAAGCTTTCTTT.

The CDR3 spells CASSLGGSQETQYF. The CDR3 DNA follows: TGTGCCAGCAGTTTAGGCGGGAGCCAAGAGACCCAGTACTTC. The chain combines TRBV28 with TRBJ2-5; 7 positions match TRBD2. The trim removed 2 bases at V and 1 base at J, leaving 1 base unmatched. The CDR3 has 14 amino acids. Germline CDR1 and CDR2: MDHEN and SYDVKM.

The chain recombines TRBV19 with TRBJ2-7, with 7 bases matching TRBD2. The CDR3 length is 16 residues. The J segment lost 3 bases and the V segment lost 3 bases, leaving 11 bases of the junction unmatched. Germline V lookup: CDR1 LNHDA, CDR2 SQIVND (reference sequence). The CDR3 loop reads CASSIPGGEGGYEQYF. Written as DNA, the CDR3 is TGTGCCAGTAGTATCCCTGGGGGGGAAGGAGGCTACGAGCAGTACTTC.

CDR3 sequence: CASSLNRFRSGEQYF. CDR3 DNA sequence: TGTGCCAGCAGCTTAAATCGTTTCAGGTCGGGGGAGCAGTACTTC. The rearrangement uses TRBV7-8 and TRBJ2-7; a weak D match, TRBD2 (5 bases). The CDR3 extends over 15 amino acids. CDR1 is SGHVS and CDR2 is FQNEAQ in the germline V gene. V was clipped by 2 bases and J by 7 bases, with 18 bases between them.

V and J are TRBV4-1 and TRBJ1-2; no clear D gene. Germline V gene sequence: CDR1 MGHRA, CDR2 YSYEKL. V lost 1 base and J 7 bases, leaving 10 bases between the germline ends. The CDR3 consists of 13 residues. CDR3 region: CASSQATFRGYTF. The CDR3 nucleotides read TGCGCCAGCAGCCAAGCTACCTTTCGTGGCTACACCTTC.

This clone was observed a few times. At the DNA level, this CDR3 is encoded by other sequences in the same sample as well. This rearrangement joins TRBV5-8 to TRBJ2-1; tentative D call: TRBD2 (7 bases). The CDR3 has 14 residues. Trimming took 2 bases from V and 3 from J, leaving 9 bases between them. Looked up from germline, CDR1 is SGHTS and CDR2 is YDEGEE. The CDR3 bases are TGTGCCAGCAGCTTAGGGGGGGGCTACAATGAGCAGTTCTTC. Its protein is CASSLGGGYNEQFF.

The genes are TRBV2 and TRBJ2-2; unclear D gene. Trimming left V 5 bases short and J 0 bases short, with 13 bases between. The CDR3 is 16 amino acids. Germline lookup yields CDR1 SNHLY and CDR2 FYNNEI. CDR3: CASSLTALANTGELFF. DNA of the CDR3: TGTGCCAGCAGTTTAACAGCCCTCGCGAACACCGGGGAGCTGTTTTTT.

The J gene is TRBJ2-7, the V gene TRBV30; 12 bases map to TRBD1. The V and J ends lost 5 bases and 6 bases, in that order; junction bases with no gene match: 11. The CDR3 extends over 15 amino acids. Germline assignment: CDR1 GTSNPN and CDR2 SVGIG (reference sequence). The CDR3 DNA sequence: TGTGCCTGGGCTTATCGGGACAGGGGGCTCGGCGAGCAGTACTTC. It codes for CAWAYRDRGLGEQYF.

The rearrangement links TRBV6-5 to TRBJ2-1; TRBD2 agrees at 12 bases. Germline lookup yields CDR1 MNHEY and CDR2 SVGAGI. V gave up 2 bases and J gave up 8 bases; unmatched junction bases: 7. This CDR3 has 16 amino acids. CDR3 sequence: CASSYGASGGAYEQFF. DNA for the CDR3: TGTGCCAGCAGTTACGGTGCTAGCGGGGGGGCCTATGAGCAGTTCTTC.

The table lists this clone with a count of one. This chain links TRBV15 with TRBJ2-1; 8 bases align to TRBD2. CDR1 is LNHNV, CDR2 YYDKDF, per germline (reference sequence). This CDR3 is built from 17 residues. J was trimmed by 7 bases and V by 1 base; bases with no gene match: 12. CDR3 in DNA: TGTGCCACCAGCAGAGGTGGGGGTAGACTAGCGTGGAATGAGCAGTTCTTC. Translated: CATSRGGGRLAWNEQFF.

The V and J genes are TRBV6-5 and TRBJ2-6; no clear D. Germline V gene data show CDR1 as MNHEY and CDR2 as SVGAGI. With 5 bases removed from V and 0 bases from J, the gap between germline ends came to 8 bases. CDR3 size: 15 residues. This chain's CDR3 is CASSQQSSGANVLTF. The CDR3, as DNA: TGTGCCAGCAGTCAACAGAGCTCTGGGGCCAACGTCCTGACTTTC.

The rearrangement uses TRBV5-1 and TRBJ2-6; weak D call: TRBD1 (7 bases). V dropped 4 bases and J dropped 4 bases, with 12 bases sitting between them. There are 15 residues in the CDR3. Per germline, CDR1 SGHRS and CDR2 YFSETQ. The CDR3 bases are TGCGCCAGCAGCGGAGGGGGCGCCGGGGCCAACGTCCTGACTTTC. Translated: CASSGGGAGANVLTF. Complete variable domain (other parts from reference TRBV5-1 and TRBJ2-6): KAGVTQTPRYLIKTRGQQVTLSCSPISGHRSVSWYQQTPGQGLQFLFEYFSETQRNKGNFPGRFSGRQFSNSRSEMNVSTLELGDSALYLCASSGGGAGANVLTFGAGSRLTVL.

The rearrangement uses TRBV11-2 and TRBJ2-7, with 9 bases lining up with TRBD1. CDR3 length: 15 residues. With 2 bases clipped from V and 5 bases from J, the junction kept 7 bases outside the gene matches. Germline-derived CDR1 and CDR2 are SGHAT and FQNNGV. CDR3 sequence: CASSLSGQGHNEQYF. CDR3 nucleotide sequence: TGTGCCAGCAGCTTATCGGGACAGGGACACAACGAGCAGTACTTC.

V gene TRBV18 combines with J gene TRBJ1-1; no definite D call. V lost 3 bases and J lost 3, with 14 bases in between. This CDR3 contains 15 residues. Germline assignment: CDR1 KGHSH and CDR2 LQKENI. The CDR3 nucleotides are TGTGCCAGCTCACCCCGAACGGGGAAGTACACTGAAGCTTTCTTT. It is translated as CASSPRTGKYTEAFF.